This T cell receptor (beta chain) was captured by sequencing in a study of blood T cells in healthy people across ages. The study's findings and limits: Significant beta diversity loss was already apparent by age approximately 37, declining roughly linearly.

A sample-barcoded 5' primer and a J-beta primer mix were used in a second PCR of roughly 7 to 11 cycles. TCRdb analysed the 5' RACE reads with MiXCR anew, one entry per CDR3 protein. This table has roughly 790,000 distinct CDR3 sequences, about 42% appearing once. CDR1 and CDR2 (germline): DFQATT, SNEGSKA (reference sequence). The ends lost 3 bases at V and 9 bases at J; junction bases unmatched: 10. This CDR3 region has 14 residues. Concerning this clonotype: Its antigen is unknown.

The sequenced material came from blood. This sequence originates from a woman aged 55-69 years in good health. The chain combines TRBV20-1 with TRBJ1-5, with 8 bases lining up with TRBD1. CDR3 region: CSASNRGGLGPQHF. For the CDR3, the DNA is TGCAGTGCTAGTAACAGGGGGGGGCTTGGGCCCCAGCATTTT.